This TCR beta chain was recorded in a study of control samples from healthy donors and cancer patients. The CDR3 has 15 amino acids. V was shortened by 3 bases and J by 7 bases, with 17 bases between the two germline ends. CDR1 and CDR2 from the germline V gene are SGDLS and YYNGEE. Sequenced by immunoSEQ multiplex PCR; TCRdb stores in-frame clones only, minus some. The sample consists of about 83,000 clones, 75% to 95% of them appearing once. The source of this sequence is a man aged 25-45 years in good health. The specimen was blood. The chain employs TRBV9 and TRBJ2-1; maybe TRBD2 (7 bases). The CDR3 reads CASSANREGDNEQFF. As DNA, the CDR3 is TGTGCCAGCAGCGCTAACAGGGAGGGGGATAATGAGCAGTTCTTC.